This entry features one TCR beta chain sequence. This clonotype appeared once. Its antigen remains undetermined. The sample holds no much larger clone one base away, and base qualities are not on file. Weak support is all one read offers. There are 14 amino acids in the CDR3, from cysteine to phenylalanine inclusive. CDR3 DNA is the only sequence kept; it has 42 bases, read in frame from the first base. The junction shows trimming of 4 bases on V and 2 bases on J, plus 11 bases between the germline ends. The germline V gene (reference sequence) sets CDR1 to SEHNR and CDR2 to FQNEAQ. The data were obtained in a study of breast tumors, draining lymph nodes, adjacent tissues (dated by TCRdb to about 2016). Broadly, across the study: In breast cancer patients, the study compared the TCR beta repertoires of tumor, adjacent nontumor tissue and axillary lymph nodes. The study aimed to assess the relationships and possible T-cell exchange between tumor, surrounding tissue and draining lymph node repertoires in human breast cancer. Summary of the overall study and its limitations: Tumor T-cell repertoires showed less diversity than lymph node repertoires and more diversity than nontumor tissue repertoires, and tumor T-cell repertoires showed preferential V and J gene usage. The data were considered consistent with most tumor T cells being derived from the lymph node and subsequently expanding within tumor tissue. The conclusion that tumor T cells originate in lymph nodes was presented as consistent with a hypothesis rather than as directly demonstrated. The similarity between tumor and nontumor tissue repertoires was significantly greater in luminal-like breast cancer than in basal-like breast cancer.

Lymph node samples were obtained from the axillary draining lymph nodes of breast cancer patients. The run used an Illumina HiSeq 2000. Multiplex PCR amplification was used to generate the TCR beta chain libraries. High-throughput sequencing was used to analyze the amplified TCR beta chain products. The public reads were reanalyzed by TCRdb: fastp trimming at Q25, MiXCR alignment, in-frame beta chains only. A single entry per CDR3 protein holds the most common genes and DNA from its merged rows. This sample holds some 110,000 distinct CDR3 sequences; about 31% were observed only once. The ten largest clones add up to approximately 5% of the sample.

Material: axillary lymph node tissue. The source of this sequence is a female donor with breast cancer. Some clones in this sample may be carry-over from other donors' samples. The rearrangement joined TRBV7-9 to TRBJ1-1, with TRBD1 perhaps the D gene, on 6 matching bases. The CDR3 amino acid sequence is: CASSSQGPNTEAFF. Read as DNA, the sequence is TGTGCCAGCAGCTCACAGGGCCCAAACACTGAAGCTTTCTTT.